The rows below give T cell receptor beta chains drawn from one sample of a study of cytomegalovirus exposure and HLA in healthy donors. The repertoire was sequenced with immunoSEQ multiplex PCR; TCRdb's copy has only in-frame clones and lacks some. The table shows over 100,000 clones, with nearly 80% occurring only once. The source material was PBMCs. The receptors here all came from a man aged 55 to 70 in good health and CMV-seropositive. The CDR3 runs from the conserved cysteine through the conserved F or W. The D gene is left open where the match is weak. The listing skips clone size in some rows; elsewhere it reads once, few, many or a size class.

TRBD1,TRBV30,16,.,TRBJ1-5,CAWSVGGQGANQPQHF,TGTGCCTGGAGTGTAGGGGGGCAGGGGGCGAATCAGCCCCAGCATTTT
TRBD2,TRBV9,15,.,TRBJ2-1,CASSPTASGGAEQFF,TGTGCCAGCAGCCCCACGGCTAGCGGGGGGGCTGAGCAGTTCTTC
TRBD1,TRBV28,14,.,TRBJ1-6,CATEGASSNSPLHF,TGTGCCACAGAGGGGGCGTCTTCTAATTCACCCCTCCACTTT
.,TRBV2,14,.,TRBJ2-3,CASGGLWRTDTQYF,TGTGCCAGCGGAGGACTCTGGCGCACAGATACGCAGTATTTT
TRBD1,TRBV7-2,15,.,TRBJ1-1,CASSRLGQGNTEAFF,TGTGCCAGCAGCCGCCTCGGACAGGGGAACACTGAAGCTTTCTTT
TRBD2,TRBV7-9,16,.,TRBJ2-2,CASSYPGLAVTGELFF,TGTGCCAGCAGCTATCCGGGACTAGCGGTCACCGGGGAGCTGTTTTTT
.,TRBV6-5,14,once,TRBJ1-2,CASSLRGTNYGYTF,TGTGCCAGCAGTCTCCGGGGAACTAACTATGGCTACACCTTC
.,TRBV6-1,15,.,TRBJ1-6,CASTSDSSYNSPLHF,TGTGCCAGCACCTCGGACAGTTCATATAATTCACCCCTCCACTTT
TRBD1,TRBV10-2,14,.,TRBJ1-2,CASSERGPNYGYTF,TGCGCCAGCAGTGAGAGGGGGCCTAACTATGGCTACACCTTC
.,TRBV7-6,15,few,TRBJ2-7,CASSFGSSVTEEQYF,TGTGCCAGCAGCTTTGGGAGTAGTGTTACTGAAGAGCAGTACTTC
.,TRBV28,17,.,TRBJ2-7,CASSRPPNSRRTYEQYF,TGTGCCAGCAGCCGTCCACCAAACAGCCGAAGAACCTACGAGCAGTACTTC
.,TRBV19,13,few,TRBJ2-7,CASRDSRTYEQYF,TGTGCCAGTAGGGACTCCCGAACCTACGAGCAGTACTTC
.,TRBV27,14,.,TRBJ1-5,CASSFGTFNEPQHF,TGTGCCAGCAGTTTTGGGACATTCAACGAGCCCCAGCATTTT
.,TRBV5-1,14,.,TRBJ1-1,CASSLDWGGTEAFF,TGCGCCAGCAGCTTGGATTGGGGGGGCACTGAAGCTTTCTTT
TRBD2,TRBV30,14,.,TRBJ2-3,CAWSVSLAGDTQYF,TGTGCCTGGAGTGTATCTCTAGCGGGGGATACGCAGTATTTT
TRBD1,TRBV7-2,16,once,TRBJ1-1,CASSFGPGTGNTEAFF,TGTGCCAGCAGCTTCGGCCCCGGGACAGGTAACACTGAAGCTTTCTTT
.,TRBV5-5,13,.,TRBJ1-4,CASSRNVAGKLFF,TGTGCCAGCTCTAGGAACGTAGCTGGAAAACTGTTTTTT
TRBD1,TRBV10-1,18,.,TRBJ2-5,CASSESRTGRPHQETQYF,TGCGCCAGCAGTGAGTCGAGGACAGGCCGTCCTCATCAAGAGACCCAGTACTTC
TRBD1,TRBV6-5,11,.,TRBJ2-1,CASSRQGEQFF,TGTGCCAGCAGCCGACAGGGTGAGCAGTTCTTC
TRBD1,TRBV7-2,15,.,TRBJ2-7,CASSLVTDRGREQYF,TGTGCCAGCAGCTTAGTAACGGACAGGGGTCGCGAGCAGTACTTC
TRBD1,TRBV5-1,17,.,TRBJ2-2,CASSFGTGGSNTGELFF,TGCGCCAGCAGCTTCGGGACAGGGGGTTCTAACACCGGGGAGCTGTTTTTT
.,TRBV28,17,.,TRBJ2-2,CASSPNMLGLTVGELFF,TGTGCCAGCAGTCCTAATATGTTGGGGCTCACTGTCGGGGAGCTGTTTTTT
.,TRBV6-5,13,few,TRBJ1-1,CASRQGENTEAFF,TGTGCCAGCAGACAAGGGGAGAACACTGAAGCTTTCTTT
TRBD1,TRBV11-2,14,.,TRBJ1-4,CASSTDRGREQLFF,TGTGCCAGCAGTACCGACAGGGGGCGAGAGCAACTGTTTTTT
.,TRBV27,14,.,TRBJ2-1,CASAPGDSYNEQFF,TGTGCCAGCGCGCCGGGGGACTCCTACAATGAGCAGTTCTTC
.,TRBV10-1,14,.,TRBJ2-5,CASGDGGPQETQYF,TGCGCCAGCGGGGACGGAGGGCCTCAAGAGACCCAGTACTTC
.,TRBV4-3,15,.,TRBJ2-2,CASRGARVNTGELFF,TGCGCCAGCAGAGGGGCCAGGGTCAACACCGGGGAGCTGTTTTTT
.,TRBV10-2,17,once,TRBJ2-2,CASSRLGQQSNTGEQFF,TGCGCCAGCAGCCGTCTCGGACAGCAATCGAACACCGGGGAGCAGTTTTTT
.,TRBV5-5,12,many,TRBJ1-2,CASSPSAGGYTF,TGTGCCAGCAGCCCCTCCGCAGGGGGCTACACCTTC
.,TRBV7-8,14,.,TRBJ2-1,CASSPDRYYNEQFF,TGTGCCAGCAGCCCGGACAGATACTACAATGAGCAGTTCTTC
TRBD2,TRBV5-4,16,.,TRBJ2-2,CASSRRTGTRAGELFF,TGTGCCAGCAGCCGCCGAACCGGGACTAGAGCCGGGGAGCTGTTTTTT
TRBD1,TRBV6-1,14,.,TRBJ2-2,CASSPGQETGELFF,TGTGCCAGCAGCCCGGGACAGGAGACCGGGGAGCTGTTTTTT
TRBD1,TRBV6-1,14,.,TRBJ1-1,CASGKGTGDTEAFF,TGTGCCAGCGGAAAAGGGACAGGGGATACTGAAGCTTTCTTT
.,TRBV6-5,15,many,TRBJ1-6,CASSYSRGDNSPLHF,TGTGCCAGCAGTTACTCCCGGGGGGATAATTCACCCCTCCACTTT
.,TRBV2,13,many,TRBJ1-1,CASSVGPGTEAFF,TGTGCCAGCAGTGTGGGGCCAGGCACTGAAGCTTTCTTT
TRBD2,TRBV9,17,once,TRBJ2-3,CASSVLDSGGRADTQYF,TGTGCCAGCAGCGTACTGGATAGCGGGGGTCGGGCAGATACGCAGTATTTT
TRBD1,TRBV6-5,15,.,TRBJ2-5,CASRQEDRGFETQYF,TGTGCCAGCAGGCAGGAAGACAGGGGATTTGAGACCCAGTACTTC
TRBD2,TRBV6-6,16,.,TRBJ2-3,CASSYGAGGITDTQYF,TGTGCCAGCAGTTACGGAGCGGGGGGGATCACAGATACGCAGTATTTT
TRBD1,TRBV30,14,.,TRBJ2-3,CAGRTGVSTDTQYF,TGTGCCGGGAGGACAGGGGTCAGCACAGATACGCAGTATTTT
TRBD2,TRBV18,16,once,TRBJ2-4,CASSPPSTSGKNIQYF,TGTGCCAGCTCACCCCCGAGTACTAGCGGTAAAAACATTCAGTACTTC
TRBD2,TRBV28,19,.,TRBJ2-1,CASSSATSGGAGSYNEQFF,TGTGCCAGCAGTTCCGCGACTAGCGGGGGGGCCGGGTCCTACAATGAGCAGTTCTTC
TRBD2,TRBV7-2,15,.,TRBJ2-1,CASSLVSGGADEQFF,TGTGCCAGCAGCTTAGTGAGCGGGGGGGCCGATGAGCAGTTCTTC
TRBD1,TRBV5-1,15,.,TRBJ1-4,CASSLDRGRHEKLFF,TGCGCCAGCAGCCTAGACAGGGGACGGCATGAAAAACTGTTTTTT
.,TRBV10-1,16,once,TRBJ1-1,CASSEGRGTVKIGAFF,TGCGCCAGCAGTGAAGGTCGGGGGACGGTTAAAATTGGAGCTTTCTTT
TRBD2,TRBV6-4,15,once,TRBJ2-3,CASRSSGASTDTQYF,TGTGCCAGCAGGTCTAGCGGGGCTAGCACAGATACGCAGTATTTT
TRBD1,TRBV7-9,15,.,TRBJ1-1,CASSSPRQGHTEAFF,TGTGCCAGCAGCTCCCCCCGACAGGGCCACACTGAAGCTTTCTTT
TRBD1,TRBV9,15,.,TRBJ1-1,CASSRTARDRGEAFF,TGTGCCAGCAGCCGAACTGCCCGGGACAGGGGTGAAGCTTTCTTT
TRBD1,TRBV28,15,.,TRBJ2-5,CASSLPGQGEETQYF,TGTGCCAGCAGTTTGCCAGGACAGGGAGAAGAGACCCAGTACTTC
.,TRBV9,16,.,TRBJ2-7,CASSVAGGGSSYEQYF,TGTGCCAGCAGCGTAGCAGGCGGGGGCAGCTCCTACGAGCAGTACTTC
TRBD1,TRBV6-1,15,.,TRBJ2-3,CASRATGGAADTQYF,TGTGCCAGCAGGGCGACAGGGGGCGCAGCCGATACGCAGTATTTT
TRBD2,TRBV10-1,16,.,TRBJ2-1,CASSRTSGSSGGEQFF,TGCGCCAGCAGCCGGACTAGCGGGTCCTCCGGGGGGGAGCAGTTCTTC
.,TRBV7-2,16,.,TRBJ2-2,CASSRRQPSNTGELFF,TGTGCCAGCAGCCGCCGACAGCCTTCGAACACCGGGGAGCTGTTTTTT
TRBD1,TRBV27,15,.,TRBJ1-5,CASSPRTGDNQPQHF,TGTGCCAGCAGTCCCCGGACAGGCGATAATCAGCCCCAGCATTTT
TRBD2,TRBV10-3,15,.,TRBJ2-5,CAISEGTSGQETQYF,TGTGCCATCAGTGAGGGGACTAGCGGGCAAGAGACCCAGTACTTC
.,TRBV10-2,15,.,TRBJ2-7,CASSYSGTSGDEQYF,TGCGCCAGCAGTTACTCCGGGACCTCGGGGGACGAGCAGTACTTC
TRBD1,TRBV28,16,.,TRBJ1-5,CASSLRDRRINQPQHF,TGTGCCAGCAGTTTAAGGGACAGGAGGATCAATCAGCCCCAGCATTTT
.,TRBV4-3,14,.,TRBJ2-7,CASSQGAGLGQQYF,TGCGCCAGCAGCCAAGGGGCAGGCCTTGGGCAGCAGTACTTC